The T cell receptor (beta chain) described here comes from a study of T cell repertoires in cytomegalovirus infection. Study-level information: From public TCR beta signatures came an indication of both CMV infection and matching HLA type.

Germline assignment: CDR1 SGHTA and CDR2 FQGNSA. J lost 10 bases, V lost 3 bases, and 8 bases had no gene match. This CDR3 contains 14 residues. One entry per CDR3 protein results from TCRdb running MiXCR on the reads. The profile shows around 140,000 distinct CDR3 sequences, 6.5% of them singletons. This clonotype was recorded many times. Its antigen is not identified. Study-wide points: CMV-specific HLA-C-restricted TCR beta clonotypes dominated the ex vivo response. Identification of carriers of CMV plus the relevant HLA was achieved through cumulative public TCR beta family frequency.

This receptor was taken from a human donor in good health (CMV status not recorded). Some clones in this sample may be carry-over from other donors' samples. The V and J genes are TRBV7-2 and TRBJ2-1; 8 bases fit TRBD2. Sequencing was performed on PBMCs. The DNA for the CDR3 is TGTGCCAGCAGCTTCCGGGGGGGGCTAGGGGAGCAGTTCTTC. This gives the protein CASSFRGGLGEQFF.